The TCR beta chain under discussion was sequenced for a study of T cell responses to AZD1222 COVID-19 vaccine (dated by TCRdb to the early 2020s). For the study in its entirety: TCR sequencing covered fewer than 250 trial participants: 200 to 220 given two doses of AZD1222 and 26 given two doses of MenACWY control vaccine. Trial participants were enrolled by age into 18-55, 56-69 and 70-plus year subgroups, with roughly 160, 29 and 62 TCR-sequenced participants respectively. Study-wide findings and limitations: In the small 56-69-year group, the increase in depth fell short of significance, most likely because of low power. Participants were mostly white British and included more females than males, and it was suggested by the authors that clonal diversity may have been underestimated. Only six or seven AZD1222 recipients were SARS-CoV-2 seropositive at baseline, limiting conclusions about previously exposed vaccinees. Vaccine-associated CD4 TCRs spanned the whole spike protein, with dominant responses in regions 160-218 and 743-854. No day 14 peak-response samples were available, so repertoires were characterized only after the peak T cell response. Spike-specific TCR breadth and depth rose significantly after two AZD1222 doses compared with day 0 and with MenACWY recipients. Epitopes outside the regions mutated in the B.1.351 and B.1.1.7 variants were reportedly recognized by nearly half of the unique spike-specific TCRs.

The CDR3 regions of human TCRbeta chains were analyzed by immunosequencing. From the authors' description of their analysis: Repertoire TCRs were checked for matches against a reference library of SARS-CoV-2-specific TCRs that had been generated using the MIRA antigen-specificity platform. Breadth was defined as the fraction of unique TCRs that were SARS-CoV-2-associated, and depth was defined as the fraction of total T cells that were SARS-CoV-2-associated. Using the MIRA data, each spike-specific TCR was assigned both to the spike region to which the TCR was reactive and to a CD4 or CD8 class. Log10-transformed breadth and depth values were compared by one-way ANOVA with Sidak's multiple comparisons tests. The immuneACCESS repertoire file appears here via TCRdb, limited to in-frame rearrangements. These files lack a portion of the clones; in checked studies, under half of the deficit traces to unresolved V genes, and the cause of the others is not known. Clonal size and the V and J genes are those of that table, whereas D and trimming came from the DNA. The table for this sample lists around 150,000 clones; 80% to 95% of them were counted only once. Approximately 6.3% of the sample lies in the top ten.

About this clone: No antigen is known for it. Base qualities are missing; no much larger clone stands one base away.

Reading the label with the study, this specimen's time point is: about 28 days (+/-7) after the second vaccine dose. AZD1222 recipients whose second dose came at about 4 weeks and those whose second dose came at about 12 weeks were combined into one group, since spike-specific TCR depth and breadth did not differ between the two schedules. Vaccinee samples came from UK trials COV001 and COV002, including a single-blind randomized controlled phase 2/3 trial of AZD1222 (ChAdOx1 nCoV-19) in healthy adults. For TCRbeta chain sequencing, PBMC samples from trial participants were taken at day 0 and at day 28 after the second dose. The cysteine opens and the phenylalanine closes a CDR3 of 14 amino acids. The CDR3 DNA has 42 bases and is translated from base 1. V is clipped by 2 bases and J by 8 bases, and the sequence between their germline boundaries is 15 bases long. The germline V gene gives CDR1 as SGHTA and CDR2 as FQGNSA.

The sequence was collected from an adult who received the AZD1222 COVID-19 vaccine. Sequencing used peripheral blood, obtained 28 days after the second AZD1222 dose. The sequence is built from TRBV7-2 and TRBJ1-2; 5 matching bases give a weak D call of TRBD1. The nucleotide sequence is TGTGCCAGCAGCTTAAGACCGACCGGGGGGGGCTACACCTTC. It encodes CASSLRPTGGGYTF.